Shown below are 17 T cell receptor beta chains from a single sample sequenced in a study of cytomegalovirus exposure and HLA in healthy donors. The PCR employed 60 Vbeta primers together with 13 Jbeta primers. Measured with immunoSEQ multiplex PCR; TCRdb has only the in-frame clones, and not every one. The top ten clones hold 0.95% to 1.5% of a sample with about 170,000 clones, over 70% of them seen once. Material for sequencing was PBMCs. These TCRs come from a boy between 2 and 15 years old in good health and CMV-seronegative.

The V call is TRBV18, the J call TRBJ2-7; 7 bases align to TRBD2. Germline CDR1 and CDR2: KGHSH and LQKENI. The CDR3 runs to 15 residues. V trimming: 3 bases; J trimming: 3 bases; junction bases outside the gene matches: 8. CDR3 DNA sequence: TGTGCCAGCTCACCCCCAGCAGGCGGGAGCTACGAGCAGTACTTC. Its translation: CASSPPAGGSYEQYF.

Within the sample, this clone is medium-sized. The rearrangement links TRBV7-9 to TRBJ2-7; 12 bases match TRBD2. The CDR3 covers 18 residues. Germline CDR1 SEHNR, CDR2 FQNEAQ (reference sequence). V was pared by 4 bases and J by 2 bases, with 12 bases of the junction left unmatched. The CDR3 region has the DNA TGTGCCAGCAGCTCAATCTCCCCCACTAGCGGGAGGACCTACGAGCAGTACTTC. Its protein product is CASSSISPTSGRTYEQYF.

The chain uses TRBV5-4 and TRBJ1-4, with TRBD1 identical over 9 bases. Unmatched junction bases numbered 8, after V lost 4 bases and J lost 10 bases. In germline, CDR1 is SGHNT, CDR2 YYREEE (reference sequence). The length of the CDR3 is 14 residues. Here the CDR3 reads CASSAPGQGGKLFF. The DNA of the CDR3 is TGTGCCAGCAGCGCCCCGGGACAGGGTGGAAAACTGTTTTTT.

This clone was recorded once. Other DNA sequences within the sample encode an identical CDR3. The CDR3 loop reads CASSLAAGDTQYF. CDR3 nucleotide sequence: TGTGCCAGCAGCTTAGCAGCGGGAGATACGCAGTATTTT. J is TRBJ2-3 and V is TRBV7-2; TRBD2 is a possible D gene (6 bases). Germline V gives CDR1 SGHTA, CDR2 FQGNSA. The CDR3 is 13 amino acids. Trimming removed 0 bases from V and 5 bases from J, with 6 bases in between.

This chain joins TRBV25-1 and TRBJ1-2, with a weak D call TRBD1 (5 bases). The CDR3 has 12 amino acids. The germline V and J ends were trimmed by 6 bases and 9 bases, with 14 bases remaining between them. The germline V gene encodes CDR1 MGHDK and CDR2 SYGVNS. CDR3 in amino acids: CASSDVGVSYTF. The DNA for the CDR3 is TGTGCCAGCAGCGACGTAGGGGTGAGCTACACCTTC.

This clone was recorded a few times. The chain uses TRBV7-2 and TRBJ2-1; 9 positions agree with TRBD2. The germline V gene encodes CDR1 SGHTA and CDR2 FQGNSA. Losses at the gene ends were 3 bases for V and 4 bases for J; bases not matched to a gene: 4. There are 15 residues in the CDR3. The CDR3 nucleotides read TGTGCCAGCAGCTTCAGGACTAGCGTGTACAATGAGCAGTTCTTC. This codes for CASSFRTSVYNEQFF.

The chain combines TRBV6-5 with TRBJ2-3; 9 bases match TRBD2. The V segment lost 4 bases and the J segment 2 bases; nucleotides outside the gene matches: 4. The CDR3 sequence is 15 residues long. Germline V lookup: CDR1 MNHEY, CDR2 SVGAGI. The CDR3 DNA sequence: TGTGCCAGCAGTTTAGCGGGGGCCTTCACAGATACGCAGTATTTT. As protein: CASSLAGAFTDTQYF.

The sample holds one count of this clone. The chain combines TRBV6-1 with TRBJ2-7; TRBD2 aligns across 12 bases. The CDR3 loop spans 15 amino acids. Germline loops: CDR1 MNHNS, CDR2 SASEGT. V gave up 2 bases and J gave up 4 bases; unmatched junction bases: 3. The CDR3 reads CASSESSGGVYEQYV. The CDR3 bases are TGTGCCAGCAGTGAATCTAGCGGGGGGGTTTACGAGCAGTACGTC.

The CDR3 loop reads CASSLGGLPDTQYF. The CDR3 nucleotides are TGTGCCAGCAGCTTAGGCGGGCTCCCAGATACGCAGTATTTT. The chain combines TRBV7-2 with TRBJ2-3; perhaps TRBD2 as D (5 bases). CDR3 length: 14 residues. The germline gives CDR1 SGHTA, CDR2 FQGNSA. V lost 1 base, J lost 4 bases, and 9 bases lay in between.

The CDR3 loop reads CASSRIAGAGYNEQFF. In nucleotides, the CDR3 is TGTGCCAGCAGCCGGATAGCGGGAGCGGGTTACAATGAGCAGTTCTTC. This sequence joins TRBV7-2 and TRBJ2-1, with 9 bases that match TRBD2. V lost 5 bases and J lost 4; bases outside the gene matches: 9. The germline V gene has CDR1 SGHTA and CDR2 FQGNSA. The CDR3 sequence is 16 residues long.

V and J are TRBV5-6 and TRBJ2-1; 7 bases line up with TRBD2. The V gene's germline CDR1 is SGHDT and CDR2 YYEEEE. After removal of 4 bases from V and 4 bases from J, the junction contained 14 bases not matched to a gene. The CDR3 contains 17 residues. This CDR3 reads CASSRGEGRPGYNEQFF. For the CDR3, the DNA is TGTGCCAGCAGCCGGGGGGAAGGGCGGCCGGGGTACAATGAGCAGTTCTTC.

The V and J genes are TRBV7-2 and TRBJ2-5, with 8 positions matching TRBD1. In germline, CDR1 is SGHTA, CDR2 FQGNSA. J was trimmed by 4 bases and V by 2 bases; bases with no gene match: 15. The length of the CDR3 is 18 residues. CDR3 loop: CASSLRRTGLTGVETQYF. In nucleotides, the CDR3 is TGTGCCAGCAGCTTAAGGAGGACAGGGCTAACGGGTGTAGAGACCCAGTACTTC.

The chain's CDR3 is CASSSGLVVADTQYF. CDR3 coding DNA: TGTGCCAGCAGCTCCGGACTAGTGGTGGCAGATACGCAGTATTTT. This chain joins TRBV7-8 and TRBJ2-3; 7 bases map to TRBD2. The CDR3 is 15 residues long. Trimming took 4 bases from V and 4 from J; bases not matched to a gene: 8. Germline V gene data show CDR1 as SGHVS and CDR2 as FQNEAQ.

This clone has just one count. The genes are TRBV6-6 and TRBJ2-2; 7 bases fit TRBD1. This CDR3 region has 14 residues. After removal of 6 bases from V and 4 bases from J, the junction contained 5 bases not matched to a gene. From germline, CDR1 is MNHNY and CDR2 SVGAGI (reference sequence). CDR3 sequence (DNA): TGTGCCAGCAGGGAACAGGGGAGCACCGGGGAGCTGTTTTTT. It codes for CASREQGSTGELFF.

This clone has more than one count but fewer than ten. CDR3 region: CASSFAASYNEQFF. CDR3 nucleotides: TGTGCCAGCAGCTTTGCAGCGTCCTACAATGAGCAGTTCTTC. The chain uses TRBV5-5 and TRBJ2-1; no reliable D call. Germline V gene lookup returns CDR1 SGHKS and CDR2 YYEKEE (reference sequence). V gave up 2 bases and J gave up 1 base, with 7 bases separating them. This CDR3 comprises 14 residues. The variable domain in full, completed from reference TRBV5-5 and TRBJ2-1, reads DAGVTQSPTHLIKTRGQQVTLRCSPISGHKSVSWYQQVLGQGPQFIFQYYEKEERGRGNFPDRFSARQFPNYSSELNVNALLLGDSALYLCASSFAASYNEQFFGPGTRLTVL.

This chain uses TRBV6-1 with TRBJ1-1; no clear D gene. Germline CDR1 reads MNHNS; CDR2 reads SASEGT. V lost 1 base and J 3 bases, leaving 9 bases between the germline ends. This CDR3 is built from 14 residues. The CDR3 DNA is TGTGCCAGCAGTGAAGGAGGCGGGTACACTGAAGCTTTCTTT. Translated, it gives CASSEGGGYTEAFF.

The chain is built from TRBV5-6 and TRBJ1-2; maybe TRBD1 (6 bases). Germline V gene lookup returns CDR1 SGHDT and CDR2 YYEEEE. CDR3 length equals 17 residues. Trimming cost V 1 base and J 2 bases, with 18 bases left between them. In DNA form, the CDR3 reads TGTGCCAGCAGCTTGATCGACAGGATCGTCTCCAACTATGGCTACACCTTC. It codes for CASSLIDRIVSNYGYTF.